This is a list of T cell receptor beta chains from one sample in a study of T cell changes during pregnancy in multiple sclerosis. Data came from immunoSEQ multiplex PCR; TCRdb stores just in-frame clones and leaves some out. The table records 65,000 to 85,000 clones, nearly 95% of them present only once. Specimen: CD4+ T cells from peripheral blood mononuclear cells, collected after pregnancy. These receptors were collected from a female donor with multiple sclerosis, enrolled in a pregnancy study. Each CDR3 is given with its conserved first and last residue. D genes are given only for firm matches. Only part of the rows carry a size: once, few, many, or a class if the clone is expanded.

>TRBJ1-2|.|TRBD1|TRBV6-1
CASSGGTGAGGYTF
TGTGCCAGCAGTGGGGGGACAGGGGCAGGGGGCTACACCTTC
>TRBJ1-4|.|TRBD1|TRBV28
CAGGTVNNEKLFF
TGTGCCGGGGGGACAGTTAATAATGAAAAACTGTTTTTT
>TRBJ2-6|.|.|TRBV5-1
CASSLQVTGANVLTF
TGCGCCAGCAGCTTACAGGTTACCGGGGCCAACGTCCTGACTTTC
>TRBJ1-2|.|TRBD1|TRBV30
CAWSTGTGPGGGYTF
TGTGCCTGGAGTACCGGGACAGGTCCTGGGGGGGGCTACACCTTC
>TRBJ1-5|.|.|TRBV28
CASSLWVRQLQPQHF
TGTGCCAGCAGTTTATGGGTCAGGCAGCTACAGCCCCAGCATTTT
>TRBJ1-2|.|.|TRBV14
CASSQDHDRRNNYGYTF
TGTGCCAGCAGCCAAGACCACGACAGGAGAAACAACTATGGCTACACCTTC
>TRBJ2-2|.|.|TRBV23-1
CASSQPCGGASTGELFF
TGCGCCAGCAGTCAACCCTGTGGAGGGGCGAGTACCGGGGAGCTGTTTTTT
>TRBJ2-1|.|.|TRBV11-2
CASSRLSRWGHPTFF
TGTGCCAGCAGCAGACTCTCGCGGTGGGGCCACCCAACGTTCTTC
>TRBJ1-5|.|.|TRBV5-1
CASSLSGDGQPQHF
TGCGCCAGCAGCTTGTCAGGGGACGGACAGCCCCAGCATTTT
>TRBJ1-3|.|.|TRBV5-4
CASTHLSSTDGNTIYF
TGTGCCAGCACCCATTTAAGTTCTACTGATGGAAACACCATATATTTT
>TRBJ2-3|.|.|TRBV29-1
CSVDSPSTDTQYF
TGCAGCGTTGACTCCCCCAGCACAGATACGCAGTATTTT
>TRBJ1-6|once|.|TRBV6-5
CASSRTENSPLHF
TGTGCCAGCAGTAGGACAGAAAATTCACCCCTCCACTTT
>TRBJ1-5|.|TRBD1|TRBV7-9
CASTHETDRGGNQPQHF
TGTGCCAGCACTCATGAAACCGACAGGGGCGGCAATCAGCCCCAGCATTTT
>TRBJ2-7|.|TRBD2|TRBV29-1
CSAILGLAASYEQYF
TGCAGCGCTATTCTTGGACTAGCGGCGTCCTACGAGCAGTACTTC
>TRBJ1-2|.|.|TRBV28
CASSRVSTGYTF
TGTGCCAGCAGTCGGGTCTCCACGGGCTACACCTTC
>TRBJ2-3|.|TRBD2|TRBV29-1
CSSGGVTDTQYF
TGCAGCTCCGGGGGGGTAACAGATACGCAGTATTTT
>TRBJ2-6|.|.|TRBV19
CASRSVRSGANVLTF
TGTGCCAGTAGATCAGTACGCTCTGGGGCCAACGTCCTGACTTTC
>TRBJ2-6|.|.|TRBV28
CASRRTGYSGANVLTF
TGTGCCAGCAGACGTACAGGGTACTCTGGGGCCAACGTCCTGACTTTC
>TRBJ1-2|.|.|TRBV7-2
CASSLPGPYGYTF
TGTGCCAGCAGCTTACCAGGGCCCTATGGCTACACCTTC
>TRBJ1-4|.|.|TRBV7-3
CASSLSFNEKLFF
TGTGCCAGCAGCTTATCCTTTAATGAAAAACTGTTTTTT
>TRBJ1-2|.|.|TRBV18
CASSPQGVNGYTF
TGTGCCAGCTCACCACAGGGGGTTAATGGCTACACCTTC
>TRBJ2-3|once|TRBD2|TRBV7-7
CASSHSRTSGGTDTQYF
TGTGCCAGCAGCCACTCCCGGACTAGCGGGGGGACAGATACGCAGTATTTT
>TRBJ1-1|few|TRBD1|TRBV30
CAWRGTGGRDTEAFF
TGTGCCTGGAGGGGGACAGGGGGCCGGGACACTGAAGCTTTCTTT
>TRBJ1-5|.|TRBD1|TRBV11-2
CASSLAGQGRGGQPQHF
TGTGCCAGCAGCTTAGCCGGACAGGGTAGGGGTGGTCAGCCCCAGCATTTT
>TRBJ1-2|.|.|TRBV5-1
CASSLEADFGYTF
TGCGCCAGCAGCTTGGAGGCGGACTTTGGCTACACCTTC
>TRBJ2-1|once|.|TRBV4-1
CAGSQDHGGRYNEQFF
TGCGCCGGCAGCCAAGATCACGGGGGGCGGTACAATGAGCAGTTCTTC
>TRBJ1-2|.|.|TRBV28
CASRPGGYGYTF
TGTGCCAGCAGGCCCGGGGGCTATGGCTACACCTTC
>TRBJ2-2|few|TRBD1|TRBV27
CASRDRGLTGELFF
TGTGCCAGCAGAGACAGGGGGCTCACCGGGGAGCTGTTTTTT
>TRBJ1-2|.|TRBD1|TRBV4-2
CASSQDPGGNYGYTF
TGTGCCAGCAGCCAAGACCCAGGGGGCAACTATGGCTACACCTTC
>TRBJ2-1|.|.|TRBV27
CASSAGTLYNEQFF
TGTGCCAGCAGTGCCGGGACTCTATACAATGAGCAGTTCTTC
>TRBJ2-2|.|.|TRBV9
CASSIGVPPNTGELFF
TGTGCCAGCAGCATAGGAGTTCCCCCAAACACCGGGGAGCTGTTTTTT
>TRBJ1-2|.|.|TRBV5-4
CASSSRTGTNYGYTF
TGTGCCAGCAGCTCCCGCACAGGAACGAACTATGGCTACACCTTC
>TRBJ2-7|.|.|TRBV11-2
CASSLALSRSEQYF
TGTGCCAGCAGCTTAGCCCTGAGCCGGAGTGAGCAGTACTTC
>TRBJ1-2|once|.|TRBV7-8
CASSQSGGGWEGYTF
TGTGCCAGCAGCCAAAGCGGGGGAGGGTGGGAGGGCTACACCTTC
>TRBJ2-7|.|.|TRBV30
CAWSSQDTYEQYF
TGTGCCTGGAGTAGTCAGGACACCTACGAGCAGTACTTC
>TRBJ2-1|.|TRBD2|TRBV5-4
CASSFGTSDNEQFF
TGTGCCAGCAGCTTCGGGACTAGTGACAATGAGCAGTTCTTC
>TRBJ1-4|.|TRBD1|TRBV5-1
CASSFEQGTTNEKLFF
TGCGCCAGCAGCTTCGAACAGGGGACCACTAATGAAAAACTGTTTTTT
>TRBJ1-1|few|.|TRBV7-9
CASSSKRETEAFF
TGTGCCAGCAGCTCAAAGCGGGAGACTGAAGCTTTCTTT
>TRBJ1-5|.|.|TRBV16
CASSPPGGQPQHF
TGTGCCAGCAGCCCGCCGGGGGGTCAGCCCCAGCATTTT
>TRBJ2-1|.|.|TRBV6-1
CATTSPNEPKQFF
TGTGCCACCACGTCCCCAAATGAACCTAAGCAGTTCTTC
>TRBJ1-5|.|TRBD1|TRBV27
CASRETGGIQPQHF
TGTGCCAGCAGGGAGACAGGGGGCATTCAGCCCCAGCATTTT
>TRBJ1-4|.|TRBD1|TRBV6-1
CASSGGLGTGRGKLFF
TGTGCCAGCAGTGGAGGGCTCGGGACAGGTCGAGGGAAACTGTTTTTT
>TRBJ1-3|.|.|TRBV5-4
CASSLFSTASGNTIYF
TGTGCCAGCAGCTTGTTTTCGACAGCCTCTGGAAACACCATATATTTT
>TRBJ1-2|.|.|TRBV28
CASSLPQGSGYGYTF
TGTGCCAGCAGTCTCCCCCAGGGGTCGGGCTATGGCTACACCTTC
>TRBJ1-6|.|.|TRBV7-9
CASSLARRNSPLHF
TGTGCCAGCAGCTTGGCACGGAGAAATTCACCCCTCCACTTT
>TRBJ1-1|.|.|TRBV18
CASSPGLTVNTEAFF
TGTGCCAGCTCACCAGGACTAACTGTAAACACTGAAGCTTTCTTT
>TRBJ1-5|.|TRBD1|TRBV6-5
CASRAGTDNQPQHF
TGTGCCAGCAGAGCCGGGACAGACAATCAGCCCCAGCATTTT
>TRBJ1-1|.|TRBD1|TRBV25-1
CASILGTATNTEAFF
TGTGCCAGCATCTTAGGGACAGCTACGAACACTGAAGCTTTCTTT
>TRBJ1-1|.|.|TRBV6-5
CASSYFTGTPTEAFF
TGTGCCAGCAGTTACTTTACAGGGACCCCGACTGAAGCTTTCTTT
>TRBJ2-3|once|TRBD2|TRBV5-1
CASSPGTSGGTDTQYF
TGCGCCAGCAGCCCAGGGACTAGCGGGGGCACAGATACGCAGTATTTT
>TRBJ2-2|.|.|TRBV5-4
CASSLGGRTTGELFF
TGTGCCAGCAGCTTGGGGGGGAGGACCACCGGGGAGCTGTTTTTT
>TRBJ2-1|.|.|TRBV7-8
CASSLVLSNEQFF
TGTGCCAGCAGCTTAGTGCTGAGCAATGAGCAGTTCTTC
>TRBJ2-5|.|.|TRBV5-1
CASSWGGHTQETQYF
TGCGCCAGCAGCTGGGGGGGACACACACAAGAGACCCAGTACTTC
>TRBJ1-5|.|.|TRBV6-5
CASSYFGQNQPQHF
TGTGCCAGCAGTTACTTCGGACAGAATCAGCCCCAGCATTTT
>TRBJ1-1|.|TRBD1|TRBV5-1
CASSPTGAQVDTEAFF
TGCGCCAGCAGCCCAACAGGGGCGCAGGTCGACACTGAAGCTTTCTTT
>TRBJ2-7|.|TRBD1|TRBV19
CASSLQKFGRGISYEQYF
TGTGCCAGTAGCCTCCAGAAGTTCGGCAGGGGGATCTCCTACGAGCAGTACTTC
>TRBJ2-3|.|.|TRBV5-1
CASRLGPTSTDTQYF
TGCGCCAGCAGATTGGGTCCAACTAGCACAGATACGCAGTATTTT
>TRBJ1-6|.|TRBD1|TRBV30
CAWSMGQVTNSPLHF
TGTGCCTGGAGCATGGGACAGGTGACCAATTCACCCCTCCACTTT
>TRBJ1-2|.|.|TRBV5-4
CASSFGGGVSNYGYTF
TGTGCCAGCAGCTTCGGAGGGGGGGTCTCTAACTATGGCTACACCTTC
>TRBJ2-7|.|TRBD1|TRBV11-1
CASSLEGTVSTYEQYF
TGTGCCAGCAGCTTAGAAGGGACAGTCTCTACCTACGAGCAGTACTTC